Below, 18 T cell receptor beta chains from the same sample are listed, as sequenced in a study of T cell repertoires in cytomegalovirus infection. A single record per CDR3 protein comes from TCRdb applying MiXCR to the reads. The sample shows roughly 230,000 distinct CDR3 sequences, roughly 6.5% of them seen only once. Sequenced material: PBMCs. These TCRs come from a human donor in good health (CMV status not recorded). Some clones in this sample may be carry-over from other donors' samples.

This clonotype was observed many times. This chain connects TRBV4-1 to TRBJ1-1; D is unresolved. In germline, CDR1 is MGHRA, CDR2 YSYEKL. The CDR3 is 13 amino acids. The V and J ends lost 0 bases and 4 bases respectively, with 6 bases between them. The CDR3 is CASSQEYSTEAFF. The CDR3, as DNA: TGCGCCAGCAGCCAAGAATACTCCACTGAAGCTTTCTTT.

This clonotype was seen at least ten times. The DNA for the CDR3 is TGTGCCAGCAGCTTAGAAGGCGGGGTAGATACGCAGTATTTT. Encoded protein: CASSLEGGVDTQYF. V is TRBV7-9 and J is TRBJ2-3, with D tentatively TRBD2 (6 bases). CDR3 length equals 14 residues. Between the trimmed V and J ends, which lost 1 base and 5 bases, there was a span of 10 bases. Germline CDR1 SEHNR, CDR2 FQNEAQ (reference sequence).

This chain connects TRBV5-1 to TRBJ2-1; TRBD1 aligns across 9 bases. V lost 0 bases and J lost 9; bases outside the gene matches: 7. Germline V gene sequence: CDR1 SGHRS, CDR2 YFSETQ. There are 15 residues in the CDR3. CDR3 sequence reads: CASSLGDRALGEQFF. As DNA, the CDR3 is TGCGCCAGCAGCTTGGGGGACAGGGCCTTGGGTGAGCAGTTCTTC.

The table lists this clonotype with many counts. This chain joins TRBV28 and TRBJ2-7; no firm D call. The V gene's germline CDR1 is MDHEN and CDR2 SYDVKM. The germline V and J ends were trimmed by 2 bases and 4 bases, with 9 bases remaining between them. The CDR3 is made up of 13 amino acids. The CDR3 region has the DNA TGTGCCAGCAGTTTAACAGTCATTTACGAGCAGTACTTC. Translated, it gives CASSLTVIYEQYF.

The sample holds many counts of this clonotype. The chain's CDR3 is CASSFHLGKRGEQFF. The CDR3 coding sequence is TGCGCCAGCAGCTTCCACCTAGGAAAGAGGGGTGAGCAGTTCTTC. J is TRBJ2-1 and V is TRBV5-1; D might be TRBD1 or TRBD2, each matching 5 bases. This CDR3 is 15 amino acids long. Per germline, CDR1 SGHRS and CDR2 YFSETQ. Between the trimmed V and J ends, which lost 2 bases and 9 bases, there was a span of 18 bases.

This clonotype has at least ten counts. The V call is TRBV7-2, the J call TRBJ2-2; 10 positions agree with TRBD2. This CDR3 contains 15 residues. V lost 4 bases and J lost 7; bases outside the gene matches: 6. The V gene's germline CDR1 is SGHTA and CDR2 FQGNSA. CDR3 sequence reads: CASSSASGGFGELFF. In DNA, the CDR3 is TGTGCCAGCAGCTCGGCTAGCGGGGGTTTCGGGGAGCTGTTTTTT.

This clonotype was picked up many times. This chain connects TRBV29-1 to TRBJ2-1; D call uncertain. V was trimmed by 4 bases and J by 1 base, leaving 5 bases between them. The CDR3 extends over 12 amino acids. CDR1 is SQVTM and CDR2 is ANQGSEA in the germline V gene. CDR3 bases: TGCAGCGTTGGGCAGTCCTACAATGAGCAGTTCTTC. It codes for CSVGQSYNEQFF.

This clonotype was seen at least ten times. The chain carries TRBV7-2 and TRBJ2-7; 9 positions agree with TRBD2. V shed 4 bases and J 2 bases; nucleotides not matched to a gene: 6. Germline V gene data show CDR1 as SGHTA and CDR2 as FQGNSA. The CDR3 spans 15 residues. The CDR3 DNA reads as TGTGCCAGCAGCTACGCTCCTAGCGGGGCCTACGAGCAGTACTTC. Its protein product is CASSYAPSGAYEQYF.

Ten or more counts support this clonotype. The chain is built from TRBV7-6 and TRBJ1-2; D is undetermined. This CDR3 comprises 16 residues. V was clipped by 2 bases and J by 4 bases, with 17 bases between them. Germline CDR1 is SGHVS and CDR2 is FNYEAQ. DNA for the CDR3: TGTGCCAGCAGCTTACTCCACGGTCCGGTTGCCTATGGCTACACCTTC. This encodes CASSLLHGPVAYGYTF.

Ten or more counts support this clonotype. The rearrangement joins TRBV4-3 to TRBJ2-3, with D perhaps TRBD2 (5 bases). Germline V gives CDR1 LGHNA, CDR2 YSLEER. The V and J ends lost 1 base and 2 bases respectively, with 13 bases between them. CDR3 length equals 16 residues. The CDR3 sequence is CASSQGGPEVTDTQYF. CDR3 DNA: TGCGCCAGCAGCCAAGGTGGGCCGGAGGTCACAGATACGCAGTATTTT.

This clonotype has at least ten counts. CDR3: CASSYPPGTGFSGANVLTF. Here the CDR3 DNA reads TGTGCCAGCAGCTATCCCCCCGGGACAGGTTTCTCTGGGGCCAACGTCCTGACTTTC. The chain couples TRBV7-9 to TRBJ2-6; 8 nucleotides match TRBD1. This CDR3 is built from 19 residues. The V gene end was trimmed by 4 bases and the J gene end by 0 bases; junction bases not matched to a gene: 11. Germline V CDR1 and CDR2: SEHNR, FQNEAQ (reference sequence).

This clonotype was detected ten times or more. The V call is TRBV6-6, the J call TRBJ1-5, with 8 bases fitting TRBD1. Germline CDR1 is MNHNY and CDR2 is SVGAGI (reference sequence). The CDR3 sequence is 17 residues long. J gave up 6 bases and V 0 bases, and 10 bases lay outside the gene matches. The CDR3 is CASSYSISAGGGQPQHF. CDR3 bases: TGTGCCAGCAGTTACTCGATAAGTGCAGGGGGCGGTCAGCCCCAGCATTTT.

This clonotype was seen many times. This rearrangement joins TRBV7-2 to TRBJ1-3, with TRBD1 identical over 7 bases. The CDR3 spans 16 residues. CDR1 and CDR2 (germline): SGHTA, FQGNSA. Unmatched junction bases numbered 5, after V lost 1 base and J lost 2 bases. The CDR3: CASSLVRTGTGNTIYF. CDR3 DNA: TGTGCCAGCAGCTTAGTCCGGACAGGAACTGGAAACACCATATATTTT.

The sample holds many counts of this clonotype. The chain couples TRBV29-1 to TRBJ2-5; 8 bases agree with TRBD2. This CDR3 region has 14 residues. With 4 bases clipped from V and 5 bases from J, the junction kept 9 bases outside the gene matches. Germline assignment: CDR1 SQVTM and CDR2 ANQGSEA. The CDR3 sequence is CSVVSGGRGETQYF. The CDR3 nucleotides are TGCAGCGTTGTCTCGGGGGGGCGAGGGGAGACCCAGTACTTC.

This clonotype was seen ten or more times. V gene TRBV7-2 combines with J gene TRBJ2-7; TRBD2 is a possible D gene (5 bases). The germline CDR1 and CDR2 sequences are SGHTA and FQGNSA. The CDR3 consists of 14 residues. Trimming pared 0 bases from V and 5 bases from J, leaving 11 bases between. This chain's CDR3 is CASSLASWRNEQYF. For the CDR3, the DNA is TGTGCCAGCAGCTTAGCGTCGTGGAGGAACGAGCAGTACTTC.

This clonotype was seen a handful of times. The rearrangement joins TRBV20-1 to TRBJ2-7; unclear D gene. The CDR3 loop spans 11 amino acids. V shed 3 bases and J shed 4 bases, with 7 bases lying between them. Germline lookup yields CDR1 DFQATT and CDR2 SNEGSKA (reference sequence). The CDR3 DNA follows: TGCAGTGCTAGGATAGGATACGAGCAGTACTTC. It translates to CSARIGYEQYF.

This clonotype was observed many times. This rearrangement joins TRBV7-2 to TRBJ1-6; TRBD1 might be the D (5 bases). The CDR3 consists of 14 residues. V was clipped by 2 bases and J by 8 bases, with 10 bases between them. Germline-derived CDR1 and CDR2 are SGHTA and FQGNSA. CDR3 in amino acids: CASSLRRGDSPLHF. In DNA form, the CDR3 reads TGTGCCAGCAGCTTACGCAGAGGGGATTCACCCCTCCACTTT.

This clonotype showed up many times. CDR3 DNA: TGCAGTGCTAGCCGGGACAGTAACACTGAAGCTTTCTTT. This sequence encodes CSASRDSNTEAFF. The chain carries TRBV20-1 and TRBJ1-1, with TRBD1 matching over 7 bases. The CDR3 contains 13 residues. Losses at the gene ends were 3 bases for V and 2 bases for J; bases not matched to a gene: 3. Germline-derived CDR1 and CDR2 are DFQATT and SNEGSKA (reference sequence).